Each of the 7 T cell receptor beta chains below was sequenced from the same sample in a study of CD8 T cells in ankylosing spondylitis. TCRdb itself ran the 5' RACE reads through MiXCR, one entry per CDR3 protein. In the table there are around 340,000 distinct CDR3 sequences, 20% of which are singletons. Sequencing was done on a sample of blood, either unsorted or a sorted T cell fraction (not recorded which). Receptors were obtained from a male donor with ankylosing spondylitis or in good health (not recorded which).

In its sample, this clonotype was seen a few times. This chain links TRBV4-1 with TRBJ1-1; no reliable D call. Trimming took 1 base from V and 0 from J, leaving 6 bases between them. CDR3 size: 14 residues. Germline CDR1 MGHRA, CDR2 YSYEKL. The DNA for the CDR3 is TGCGCCAGCAGCCAAGCCTCGATGAACACTGAAGCTTTCTTT. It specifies CASSQASMNTEAFF.

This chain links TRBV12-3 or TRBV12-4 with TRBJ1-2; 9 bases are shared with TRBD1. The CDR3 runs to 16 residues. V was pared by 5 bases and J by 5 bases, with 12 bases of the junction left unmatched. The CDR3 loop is CASSPTGTGLNYGYTF. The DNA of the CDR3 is TGTGCCAGCAGTCCAACCGGGACAGGGTTGAATTATGGCTACACCTTC.

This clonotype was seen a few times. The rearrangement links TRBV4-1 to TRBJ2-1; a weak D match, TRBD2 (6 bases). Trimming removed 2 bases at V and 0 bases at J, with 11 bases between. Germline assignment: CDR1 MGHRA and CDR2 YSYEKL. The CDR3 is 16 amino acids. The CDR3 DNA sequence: TGCGCCAGCAGCCAATTTGCCGGGAGCTCCTACAATGAGCAGTTCTTC. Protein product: CASSQFAGSSYNEQFF.

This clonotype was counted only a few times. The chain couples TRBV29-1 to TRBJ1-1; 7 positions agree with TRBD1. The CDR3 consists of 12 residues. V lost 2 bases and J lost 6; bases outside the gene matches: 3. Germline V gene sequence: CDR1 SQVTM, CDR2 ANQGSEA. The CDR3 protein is CSVEYDRAEAFF. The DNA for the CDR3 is TGCAGCGTTGAATACGACAGGGCTGAAGCTTTCTTT. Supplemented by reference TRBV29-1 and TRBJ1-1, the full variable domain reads SAVISQKPSRDICQRGTSLTIQCQVDSQVTMMFWYRQQPGQSLTLIATANQGSEATYESGFVIDKFPISRPNLTFSTLTVSNMSPEDSSIYLCSVEYDRAEAFFGQGTRLTVV.

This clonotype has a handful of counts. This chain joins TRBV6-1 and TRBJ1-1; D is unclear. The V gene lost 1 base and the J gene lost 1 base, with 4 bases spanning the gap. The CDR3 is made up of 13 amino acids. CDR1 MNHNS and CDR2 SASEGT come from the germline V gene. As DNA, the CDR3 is TGTGCCAGCAGTGAAGTCCAGAACACTGAAGCTTTCTTT. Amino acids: CASSEVQNTEAFF.

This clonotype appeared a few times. CDR3 DNA sequence: TGTGCCAGCAGCCCCGTTTGGCGCTGGGAGACCCAGTACTTC. Protein product: CASSPVWRWETQYF. V and J are TRBV7-9 and TRBJ2-5; D remains ambiguous. Deletions cut 5 bases from V and 5 bases from J, with 15 bases between. Germline values: CDR1 SEHNR, CDR2 FQNEAQ (reference sequence). The CDR3 runs to 14 residues.

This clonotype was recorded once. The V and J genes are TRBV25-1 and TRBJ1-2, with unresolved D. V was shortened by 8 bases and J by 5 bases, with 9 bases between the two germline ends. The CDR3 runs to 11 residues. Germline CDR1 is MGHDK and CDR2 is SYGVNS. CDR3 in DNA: TGTGCCAGCCGGGGAAATTATGGCTACACCTTC. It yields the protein CASRGNYGYTF.